This TCR beta chain was captured by sequencing in a study of CD8 T cells in ankylosing spondylitis. Study observations and caveats: In synovial fluid and blood from reactive arthritis, some motif variants were previously reported.

Germline lookup yields CDR1 SGHTA and CDR2 FQGNSA. V shed 5 bases and J shed 5 bases, with 14 bases lying between them. This CDR3 spans 14 amino acids. MiXCR, applied by TCRdb to the 5' RACE reads, yields one record per CDR3 protein. The sample comprises 350,000 or so distinct CDR3 sequences, roughly 11% of which are singletons, and roughly 9.1% rests with the top ten. This clonotype was seen only a few times. The target antigen is unknown. This TCR was sampled from a female donor with ankylosing spondylitis or in good health (not recorded which). Sequenced material: blood, either unsorted or a sorted T cell fraction (not recorded which). The rearrangement links TRBV7-2 to TRBJ2-3, with D possibly matching TRBD2 (6 bases). Here the CDR3 DNA reads TGTGCCAGCAGCCCCCAGGCGGGGATAGATACGCAGTATTTT. Amino acid sequence: CASSPQAGIDTQYF.